This T cell receptor beta chain was identified in a study of blood T cell repertoires in COVID-19. Study details: Acute and convalescent COVID-19 samples came from the United States, Italy and Spain.

Germline CDR1 is SGHAT and CDR2 is FQNNGV. CDR3 size: 14 residues. As to this clone: The junction differs from germline at one of its ends, possibly a read error.

Methods used by the authors: Estimation of nucleated cell counts was performed using reference gene primer amplification. The data were produced by immunoSEQ multiplex PCR, yet TCRdb's version contains in-frame clones alone and is incomplete. V, J and clone size are those of that table, while D and trimming were read from the DNA. The table includes 350,000 or so clones, roughly nine tenths detected once. Enrollment of patients from Seattle took place during active infection, with longitudinal follow-up. The sample comprised peripheral blood. The clonotype was recovered from a woman aged 55-75 years with COVID-19, enrolled during active disease. The chain couples TRBV11-2 to TRBJ1-6; D is possibly TRBD1 (6 bases). The CDR3 nucleotides are TGTGCCAGCAGCCGTGTGTACAGGGATTCATCCCTCCACTTT. Translated: CASSRVYRDSSLHF.